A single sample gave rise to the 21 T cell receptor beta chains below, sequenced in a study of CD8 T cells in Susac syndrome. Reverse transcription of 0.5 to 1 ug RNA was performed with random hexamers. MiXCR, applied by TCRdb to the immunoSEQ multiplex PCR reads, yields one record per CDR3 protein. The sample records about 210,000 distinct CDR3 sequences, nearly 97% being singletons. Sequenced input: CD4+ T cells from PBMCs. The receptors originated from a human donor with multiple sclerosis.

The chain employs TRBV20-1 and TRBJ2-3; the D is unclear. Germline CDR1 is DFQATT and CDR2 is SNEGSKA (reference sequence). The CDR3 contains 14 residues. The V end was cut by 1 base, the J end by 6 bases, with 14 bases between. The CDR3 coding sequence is TGCAGTGCTAGAGCCTCCCATCTCCGGGATACGCAGTATTTT. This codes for CSARASHLRDTQYF.

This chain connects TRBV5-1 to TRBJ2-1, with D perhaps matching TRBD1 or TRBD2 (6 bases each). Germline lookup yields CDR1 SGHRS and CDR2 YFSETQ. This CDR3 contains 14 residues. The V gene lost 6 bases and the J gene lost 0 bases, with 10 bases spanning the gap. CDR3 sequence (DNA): TGCGCCAGCACAGGGGACTCCTCCTACAATGAGCAGTTCTTC. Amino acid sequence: CASTGDSSYNEQFF.

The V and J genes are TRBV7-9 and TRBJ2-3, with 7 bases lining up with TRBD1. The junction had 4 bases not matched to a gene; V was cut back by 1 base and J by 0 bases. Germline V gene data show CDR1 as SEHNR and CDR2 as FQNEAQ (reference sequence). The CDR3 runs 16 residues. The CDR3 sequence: CASSLDGRGSTDTQYF. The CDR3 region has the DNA TGTGCCAGCAGCTTAGACGGCAGGGGGAGCACAGATACGCAGTATTTT.

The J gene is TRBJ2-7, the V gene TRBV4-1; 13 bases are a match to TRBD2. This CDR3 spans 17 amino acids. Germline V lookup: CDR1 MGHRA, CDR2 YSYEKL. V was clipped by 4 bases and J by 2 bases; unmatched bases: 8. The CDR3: CASSRKYGTSGTYEQYF. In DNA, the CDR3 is TGCGCCAGCAGCCGGAAGTACGGGACTAGCGGGACCTACGAGCAGTACTTC.

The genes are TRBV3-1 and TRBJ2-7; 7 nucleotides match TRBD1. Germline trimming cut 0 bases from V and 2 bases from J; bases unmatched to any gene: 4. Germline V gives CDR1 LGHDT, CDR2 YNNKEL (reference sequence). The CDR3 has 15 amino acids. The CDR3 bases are TGTGCCAGCAGCCAAGAGGACAGGCCCCCCTACGAGCAGTACTTC. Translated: CASSQEDRPPYEQYF.

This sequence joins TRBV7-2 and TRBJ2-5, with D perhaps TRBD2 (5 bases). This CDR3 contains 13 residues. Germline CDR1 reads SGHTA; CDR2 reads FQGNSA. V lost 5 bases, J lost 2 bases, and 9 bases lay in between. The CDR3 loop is CASSRTRQETQYF. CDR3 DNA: TGTGCCAGCAGCCGGACTCGACAAGAGACCCAGTACTTC.

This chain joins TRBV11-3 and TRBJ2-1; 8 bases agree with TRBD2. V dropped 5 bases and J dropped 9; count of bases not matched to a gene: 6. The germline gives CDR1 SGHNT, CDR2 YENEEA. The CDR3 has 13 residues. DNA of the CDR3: TGTGCCAGCAGCGCGACGGGAGGGACTGAGCAGTTCTTC. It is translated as CASSATGGTEQFF.

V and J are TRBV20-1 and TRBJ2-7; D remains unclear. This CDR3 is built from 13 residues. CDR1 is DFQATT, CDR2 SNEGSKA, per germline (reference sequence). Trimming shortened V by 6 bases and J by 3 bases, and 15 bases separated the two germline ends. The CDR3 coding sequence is TGCAGTGCCGGAGAAGGGTACCTCTACGAGCAGTACTTC. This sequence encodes CSAGEGYLYEQYF.

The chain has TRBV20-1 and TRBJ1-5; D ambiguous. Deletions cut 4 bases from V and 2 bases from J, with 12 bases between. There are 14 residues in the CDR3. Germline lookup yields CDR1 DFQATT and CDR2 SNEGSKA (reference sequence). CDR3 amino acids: CSAILPLGNQPQHF. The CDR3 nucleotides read TGCAGTGCTATCCTCCCTCTGGGCAATCAGCCCCAGCATTTT.

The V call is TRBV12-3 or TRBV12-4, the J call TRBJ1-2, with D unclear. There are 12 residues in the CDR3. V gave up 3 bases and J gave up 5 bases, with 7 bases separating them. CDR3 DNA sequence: TGTGCCAGCAGTTTTAGATCGTATGGCTACACCTTC. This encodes CASSFRSYGYTF.

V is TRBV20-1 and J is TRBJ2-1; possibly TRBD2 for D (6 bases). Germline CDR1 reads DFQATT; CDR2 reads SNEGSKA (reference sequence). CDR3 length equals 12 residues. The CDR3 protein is CSGTGVGYEQFF. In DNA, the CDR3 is TGCAGCGGAACGGGAGTAGGCTATGAGCAGTTCTTC.

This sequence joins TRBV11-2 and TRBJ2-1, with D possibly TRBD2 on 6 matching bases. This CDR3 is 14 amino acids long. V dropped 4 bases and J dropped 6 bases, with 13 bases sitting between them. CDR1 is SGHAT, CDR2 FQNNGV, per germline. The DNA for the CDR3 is TGTGCCAGCAGCTCCCGGGACTGGGGCAATGAGCAGTTCTTC. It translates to CASSSRDWGNEQFF.

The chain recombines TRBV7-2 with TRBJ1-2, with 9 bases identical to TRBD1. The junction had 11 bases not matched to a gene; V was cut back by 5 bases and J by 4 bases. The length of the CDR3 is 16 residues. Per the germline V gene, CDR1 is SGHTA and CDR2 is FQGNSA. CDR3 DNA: TGTGCCAGCAGCCTAAGAGGGACAGGGTACGGCTATGGCTACACCTTC. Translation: CASSLRGTGYGYGYTF.

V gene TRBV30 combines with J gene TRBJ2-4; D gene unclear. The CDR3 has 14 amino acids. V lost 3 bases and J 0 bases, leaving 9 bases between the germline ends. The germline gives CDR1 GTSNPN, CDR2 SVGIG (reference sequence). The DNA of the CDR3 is TGTGCCTGGAGAGCCCCGATAGCCAAAAACATTCAGTACTTC. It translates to CAWRAPIAKNIQYF.

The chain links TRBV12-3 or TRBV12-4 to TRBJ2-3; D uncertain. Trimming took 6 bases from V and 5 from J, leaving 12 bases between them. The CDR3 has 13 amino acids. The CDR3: CASSPLIRDTQYF. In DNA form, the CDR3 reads TGTGCCAGCAGCCCCCTTATTCGAGATACGCAGTATTTT.

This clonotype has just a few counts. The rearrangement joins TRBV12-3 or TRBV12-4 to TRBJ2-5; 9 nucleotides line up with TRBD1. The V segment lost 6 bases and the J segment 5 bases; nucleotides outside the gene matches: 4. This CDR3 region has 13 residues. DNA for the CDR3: TGTGCCAGCAGGTGGACAGGGGAGGAGACCCAGTACTTC. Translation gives CASRWTGEETQYF.

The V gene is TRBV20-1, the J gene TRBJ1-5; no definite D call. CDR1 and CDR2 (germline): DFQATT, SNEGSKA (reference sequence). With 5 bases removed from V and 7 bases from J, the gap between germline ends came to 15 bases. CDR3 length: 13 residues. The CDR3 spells CSAREAGPQPQHF. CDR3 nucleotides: TGCAGTGCTCGGGAGGCAGGCCCCCAGCCCCAGCATTTT.

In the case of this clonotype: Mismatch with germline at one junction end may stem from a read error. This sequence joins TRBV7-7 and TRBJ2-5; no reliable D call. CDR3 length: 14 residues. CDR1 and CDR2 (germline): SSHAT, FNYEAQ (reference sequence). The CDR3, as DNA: TGTGCTAGCAGCTTAGTGACTGGCCAAGAGACCCAGTACTTC. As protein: CASSLVTGQETQYF.

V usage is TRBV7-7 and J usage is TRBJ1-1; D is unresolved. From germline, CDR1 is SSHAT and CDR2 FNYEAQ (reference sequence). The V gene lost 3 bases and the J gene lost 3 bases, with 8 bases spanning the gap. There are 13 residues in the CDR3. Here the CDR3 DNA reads TGTGCCAGCAGCTTTTCAGAGGACACTGAAGCTTTCTTT. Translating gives CASSFSEDTEAFF.

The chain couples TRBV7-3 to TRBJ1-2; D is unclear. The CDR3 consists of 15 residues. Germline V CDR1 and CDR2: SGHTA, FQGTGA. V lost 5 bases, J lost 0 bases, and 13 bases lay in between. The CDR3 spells CASSPTPEPNYGYTF. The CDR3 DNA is TGTGCCAGCAGCCCCACTCCGGAGCCTAACTATGGCTACACCTTC.

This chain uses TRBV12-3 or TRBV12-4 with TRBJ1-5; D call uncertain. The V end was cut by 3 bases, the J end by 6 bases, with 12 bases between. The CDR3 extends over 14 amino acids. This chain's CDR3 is CASSFGARGQPQHF. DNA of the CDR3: TGTGCCAGCAGTTTTGGCGCCCGAGGTCAGCCCCAGCATTTT.